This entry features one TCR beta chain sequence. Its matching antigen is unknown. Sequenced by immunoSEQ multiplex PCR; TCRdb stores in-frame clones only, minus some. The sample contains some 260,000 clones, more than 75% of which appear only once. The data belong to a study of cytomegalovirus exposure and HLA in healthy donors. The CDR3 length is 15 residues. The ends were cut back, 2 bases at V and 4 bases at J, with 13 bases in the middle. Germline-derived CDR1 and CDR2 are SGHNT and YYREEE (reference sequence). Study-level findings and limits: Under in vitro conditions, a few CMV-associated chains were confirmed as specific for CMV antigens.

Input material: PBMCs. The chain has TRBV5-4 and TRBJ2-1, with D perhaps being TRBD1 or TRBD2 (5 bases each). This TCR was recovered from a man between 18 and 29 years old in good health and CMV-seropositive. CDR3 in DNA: TGTGCCAGCAGCTTTTCATTGGGGGAATACAATGAGCAGTTCTTC. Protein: CASSFSLGEYNEQFF.